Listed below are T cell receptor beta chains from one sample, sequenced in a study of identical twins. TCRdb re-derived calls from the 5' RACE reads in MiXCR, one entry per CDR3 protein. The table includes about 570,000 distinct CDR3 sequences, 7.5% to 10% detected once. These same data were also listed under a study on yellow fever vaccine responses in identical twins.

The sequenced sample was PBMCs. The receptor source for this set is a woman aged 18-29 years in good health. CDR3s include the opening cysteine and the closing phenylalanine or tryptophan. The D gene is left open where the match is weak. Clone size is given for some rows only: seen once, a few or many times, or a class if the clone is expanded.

TGTGCCAGCAGCGGGTTGGGGGGCCGTCACTACGAGCAGTACTTC | CASSGLGGRHYEQYF | few | TRBV5-6 | . | 15 | TRBJ2-7
TGTGCCAGCGGACCGCGGACTAGCGGGAAGTACGAGCAGTACTTC | CASGPRTSGKYEQYF | . | TRBV6-2/TRBV6-3 | TRBD2 | 15 | TRBJ2-7
TGTGCCAGTAGTATAGACCGGGGGAGCTCCTACGAGCAGTACTTC | CASSIDRGSSYEQYF | . | TRBV19 | . | 15 | TRBJ2-7
TGTGCCAGCAGCCCTGCGGTGGGAGAGCTCCTCAATGAGCAGTTCTTC | CASSPAVGELLNEQFF | . | TRBV4-2 | . | 16 | TRBJ2-1
TGTGCCAGCAGCTTAGATGGTGTAGTGTTGGACGAGCAGTACTTC | CASSLDGVVLDEQYF | . | TRBV7-9 | . | 15 | TRBJ2-7
TGTGCCAGCAGCCCCCAGCGGGGGGGTTACAATGAGCAGTTCTTC | CASSPQRGGYNEQFF | many | TRBV3-1 | TRBD2 | 15 | TRBJ2-1
TGTGCCAGCAGCCGAGGGTTTGGGGCCAACGTCCTGACTTTC | CASSRGFGANVLTF | many | TRBV6-1 | . | 14 | TRBJ2-6
TGTGCCAGCAGTTCGGGAGCGGGGTCCTCCTACAATGAGCAGTTCTTC | CASSSGAGSSYNEQFF | few | TRBV5-6 | TRBD2 | 16 | TRBJ2-1
TGTGCCAGCAGCCGGGACAGGGGAGGGGTCGGAAACATTCAGTACTTC | CASSRDRGGVGNIQYF | few | TRBV7-2 | TRBD1 | 16 | TRBJ2-4
TGTGCCAGCAGGCCAGGGGGGGAAGGCACTGAAGCTTTCTTT | CASRPGGEGTEAFF | many | TRBV5-6 | TRBD1 | 14 | TRBJ1-1
TGCGCCAGCAGCTTGCCGACTAGCGGGAGCGTAGATACGCAGTATTTT | CASSLPTSGSVDTQYF | many | TRBV5-1 | TRBD2 | 16 | TRBJ2-3
TGCAGTGCTAGAGTGTTAGGAACAGCATATTCCTACAATGAGCAGTTCTTC | CSARVLGTAYSYNEQFF | . | TRBV20-1 | . | 17 | TRBJ2-1
TGTGCCAGCAGCACGCCGGGGGCTAGCACAGATACGCAGTATTTT | CASSTPGASTDTQYF | . | TRBV11-3 | . | 15 | TRBJ2-3
TGTGCCAGCTCTCCGAACAGGGATTCACCCCTCCACTTT | CASSPNRDSPLHF | few | TRBV18 | . | 13 | TRBJ1-6
TGTGCCAGCAGAAGGGACGGGGCGGGAGTACAAGAGACCCAGTACTTC | CASRRDGAGVQETQYF | few | TRBV7-9 | TRBD2 | 16 | TRBJ2-5
TGTGCCAGCAGTGTAACAGAGCGAAATGGCTACACCTTC | CASSVTERNGYTF | many | TRBV2 | . | 13 | TRBJ1-2
TGTGCCAGCAGCCGGGACAGTGTAATGGGCGGGGAGCTGTTTTTT | CASSRDSVMGGELFF | few | TRBV7-8 | TRBD1 | 15 | TRBJ2-2
TGTGCCAGCAGTGAATGGGACAGCGGGGGTGGAGAGACCCAGTACTTC | CASSEWDSGGGETQYF | . | TRBV25-1 | . | 16 | TRBJ2-5
TGCGCCAGCAGCCATGGGACTAGTACTTATGGGGCCAACGTCCTGACTTTC | CASSHGTSTYGANVLTF | . | TRBV4-3 | TRBD2 | 17 | TRBJ2-6
TGCAGTGCTCTTAGCGGGTTTCGCTACGAGCAGTACTTC | CSALSGFRYEQYF | . | TRBV20-1 | TRBD2 | 13 | TRBJ2-7
TGTGCCATCAGTGATCGCCAGATCGGGACTAGGAAGGAGAAGGACGAGCAGTACTTC | CAISDRQIGTRKEKDEQYF | few | TRBV10-3 | TRBD2 | 19 | TRBJ2-7
TGTGCCAGCAGTCCCCCAACTAACACCGGGGAGCTGTTTTTT | CASSPPTNTGELFF | many | TRBV5-6 | . | 14 | TRBJ2-2
TGCAGCGTTGGGTCGGGGCCCTACGAGCAGTACTTC | CSVGSGPYEQYF | . | TRBV29-1 | . | 12 | TRBJ2-7
TGTGCCAGCAGCTTACTGGATGTACAAGAGACCCAGTACTTC | CASSLLDVQETQYF | many | TRBV7-9 | . | 14 | TRBJ2-5
TGTGCCTGGAGTCATAGGACAGGGTACGAGCAGTACTTC | CAWSHRTGYEQYF | . | TRBV30 | TRBD1 | 13 | TRBJ2-7
TGTGCCAGCAGTTTCGGGGGATACGGCGGCTACACCTTC | CASSFGGYGGYTF | . | TRBV12-3/TRBV12-4 | . | 13 | TRBJ1-2
TGCAGTGCTAGGGGGGGGGTCCAAGAGACCCAGTACTTC | CSARGGVQETQYF | many | TRBV20-1 | TRBD2 | 13 | TRBJ2-5
TGTGCCAGCAGTTCGACAGAGCCCCTTGGCGGCACAGATACGCAGTATTTT | CASSSTEPLGGTDTQYF | . | TRBV12-3/TRBV12-4 | . | 17 | TRBJ2-3
TGTGCCATCATGGGACAGGGGAACACTGAAGCTTTCTTT | CAIMGQGNTEAFF | many | TRBV10-3 | TRBD1 | 13 | TRBJ1-1
TGTGCCAGCAGCCGGGACAGGGTTGAGGATGAAGCTTTCTTT | CASSRDRVEDEAFF | many | TRBV7-9 | TRBD1 | 14 | TRBJ1-1
TGTGCCAGCTCTGACGGTAGCGGGAGGGGAAGCTCCTACGAGCAGTACTTC | CASSDGSGRGSSYEQYF | few | TRBV18 | TRBD2 | 17 | TRBJ2-7
TGTGCCAGCGGAAGAAATAGCAATCAGCCCCAGCATTTT | CASGRNSNQPQHF | few | TRBV6-1 | . | 13 | TRBJ1-5
TGTGCCAGCAGCTTAGACCTTGGGGTTCCGGAGCAGTACTTC | CASSLDLGVPEQYF | few | TRBV7-2 | . | 14 | TRBJ2-7
TGTGCCAGCTCACCTCGGGACAGGAACACAGATACGCAGTATTTT | CASSPRDRNTDTQYF | few | TRBV18 | TRBD1 | 15 | TRBJ2-3
TGTGCCAGCAGTTATCTAGCGGGGGAATTCACAGATACGCAGTATTTT | CASSYLAGEFTDTQYF | few | TRBV6-5 | TRBD2 | 16 | TRBJ2-3
TGTGCCAGCAGTCCCTTGATAGATACGCAGTATTTT | CASSPLIDTQYF | many | TRBV7-9 | . | 12 | TRBJ2-3
TGTGCCAGCAGGCGGACAAAAGAGACCCAGTACTTC | CASRRTKETQYF | many | TRBV12-3/TRBV12-4 | . | 12 | TRBJ2-5
TGTGCCAGCAGCCCCCCCTCCCCAGGTGAGCAGTTCTTC | CASSPPSPGEQFF | few | TRBV7-2 | . | 13 | TRBJ2-1
TGTGCTAGCAGCGAGAGGGAAAAGTCCTACGAGCAGTACTTC | CASSEREKSYEQYF | many | TRBV7-7 | . | 14 | TRBJ2-7
TGCAGTGCTAGAGGTCCTTTGGACAGGGAGCTCACCGGGGAGCTGTTTTTT | CSARGPLDRELTGELFF | many | TRBV20-1 | TRBD1 | 17 | TRBJ2-2
TGTGCCAGTAGTATACTAGCGGGAGTGGCAGATACGCAGTATTTT | CASSILAGVADTQYF | few | TRBV19 | TRBD2 | 15 | TRBJ2-3
TGTGCCAGCAGCTTAGCGATCGGGGAGCTGTTTTTT | CASSLAIGELFF | . | TRBV7-2 | . | 12 | TRBJ2-2